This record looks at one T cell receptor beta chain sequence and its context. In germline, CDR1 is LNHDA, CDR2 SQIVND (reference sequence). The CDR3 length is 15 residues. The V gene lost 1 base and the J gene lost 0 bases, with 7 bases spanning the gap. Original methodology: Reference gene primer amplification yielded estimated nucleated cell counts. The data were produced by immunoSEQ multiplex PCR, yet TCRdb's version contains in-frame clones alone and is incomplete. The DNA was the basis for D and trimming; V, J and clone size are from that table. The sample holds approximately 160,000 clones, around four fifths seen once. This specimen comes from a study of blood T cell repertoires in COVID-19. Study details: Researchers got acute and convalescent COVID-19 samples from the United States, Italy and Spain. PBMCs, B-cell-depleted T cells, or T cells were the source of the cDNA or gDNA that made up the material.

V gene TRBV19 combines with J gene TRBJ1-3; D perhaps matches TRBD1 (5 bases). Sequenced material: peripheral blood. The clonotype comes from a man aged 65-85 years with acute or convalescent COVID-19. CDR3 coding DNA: TGTGCCAGTAGTATAGGGACACACTCTGGAAACACCATATATTTT. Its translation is CASSIGTHSGNTIYF.